These 12 T cell receptor beta chains originate from one sample sequenced in a study of T cell clonality in common variable immunodeficiency (dated by TCRdb to 2014 to 2015). The library was obtained by the immunoSEQ multiplex PCR assay. TCRdb re-hosts the immuneACCESS table, in-frame sequences only. Its copies lack some clones; in the studies checked, an unresolved V gene accounts for under half of them, and the cause for the rest is not known. This sample contains approximately 30,000 clones, none of which is a singleton. The ten largest account for 3.5% to 5.5% of the sample. The material sequenced was peripheral blood mononuclear cells. These TCRs come from a person between 18 and 75 years old in good health.

This clone was found many times. The CDR3 extends 3 residues past the end of the read, so its final part is completed from the germline J gene. This chain joins TRBV20-1 and TRBJ2-3; 13 nucleotides agree with TRBD2. CDR1 and CDR2 (germline): DFQATT, SNEGSKA (reference sequence). This CDR3 contains 15 residues. Trimming at V came to 5 bases and at J to 4 bases, leaving 6 bases not matched to a gene. The CDR3: CSAVRLAGGSDTQYF. The covered CDR3 bases are TGCAGTGCTGTCAGACTAGCGGGAGGCTCAGATACG.

This clone has just a few counts. The read ends 3 residues early relative to the CDR3; the germline J gene fills the gap. The rearrangement links TRBV30 to TRBJ2-4; D uncertain. CDR1 is GTSNPN and CDR2 is SVGIG in the germline V gene (reference sequence). The CDR3 runs to 11 residues. The CDR3 loop is CAWSSNYGQYF. The part of the CDR3 DNA that was read is TGTGCCTGGAGTTCCAACTATGGT.

This clone was seen repeatedly, ten times or more. The sequenced fragment ends 3 residues before the CDR3 boundary, so the rest is inferred from the germline J gene. The sample holds other DNA sequences that translate to the same CDR3. The rearrangement links TRBV18 to TRBJ2-3; tentative D call: TRBD2 (7 bases). V lost 6 bases and J lost 0, with 16 bases in between. The germline V gene has CDR1 KGHSH and CDR2 LQKENI. CDR3 length equals 16 residues. The CDR3 DNA, read in part, is TGTGCCAGCTCCGTGGGGGCGGGGGCTAGCACAGATACG. It yields the protein CASSVGAGASTDT. The whole CDR3 sequence is CASSVGAGASTDTQYF.

This clone was counted a few times. The read is 3 residues too short to cover the CDR3 end, so that end is filled in from the germline J gene. This rearrangement joins TRBV5-1 to TRBJ2-4; D is perhaps TRBD2 (7 bases). The CDR3 loop spans 15 amino acids. Germline CDR1 is SGHRS and CDR2 is YFSETQ. Partial CDR3 DNA: TGCGCCAGCAGCTTGAATTGGGGGGGCCAAGAGACT. Translated, it gives CASSLNWGGQET. The complete CDR3 protein is CASSLNWGGQETQYF.

For this clone: The sequenced fragment ends 3 residues before the CDR3 boundary, so the rest is inferred from the germline J gene. The genes are TRBV7-9 and TRBJ1-1; the D gene is possibly TRBD1 (5 bases). The CDR3 loop spans 13 amino acids. CDR1 and CDR2 (germline): SEHNR, FQNEAQ (reference sequence). Trimming removed 1 base from V and 5 bases from J, with 8 bases in between. Incomplete CDR3 DNA: TGTGCCAGCAGCTTAGACCAGGGTACTGAA. This codes for CASSLDQGTE. The whole CDR3 protein reads CASSLDQGTEAFF. The complete variable domain, with remaining parts taken from reference TRBV7-9 and TRBJ1-1, reads DTGVSQNPRHKITKRGQNVTFRCDPISEHNRLYWYRQTLGQGPEFLTYFQNEAQLEKSRLLSDRFSAERPKGSFSTLEIQRTEQGDSAMYLCASSLDQGTEAFFGQGTRLTVV.

Points on this clone: The read ends 3 residues early relative to the CDR3; the germline J gene fills the gap. The chain couples TRBV5-1 to TRBJ2-1; 7 nucleotides line up with TRBD2. This CDR3 spans 17 amino acids. V shed 0 bases and J 6 bases; nucleotides not matched to a gene: 12. CDR1 is SGHRS, CDR2 YFSETQ, per germline. The sequenced part of the CDR3 DNA is TGCGCCAGCAGCTTGGTTTCGTTCGCGGGAGAGGCCAATGAG. This codes for CASSLVSFAGEANE. The CDR3 reads in full as CASSLVSFAGEANEQFF. Supplemented by reference TRBV5-1 and TRBJ2-1, the full variable domain reads KAGVTQTPRYLIKTRGQQVTLSCSPISGHRSVSWYQQTPGQGLQFLFEYFSETQRNKGNFPGRFSGRQFSNSRSEMNVSTLELGDSALYLCASSLVSFAGEANEQFFGPGTRLTVL.

This clone was recorded many times. From the germline J gene comes the end of the CDR3, since the read stops 3 residues before it. The chain recombines TRBV6-2 or TRBV6-3 with TRBJ2-5; D is possibly TRBD1 or TRBD2 (6 bases each). The CDR3 consists of 16 residues. Germline V lookup: CDR1 MNHEY, CDR2 SVGEGT. Trimming took 7 bases from V and 2 from J, leaving 20 bases between them. The CDR3 DNA, read in part, is TGTGCCAGCACCCCCGAGGGAGGACAGAGACAAGAGACC. It is translated as CASTPEGGQRQET. The full-length CDR3 reads as CASTPEGGQRQETQYF.

Ten or more counts support this clone. The CDR3 extends 3 residues past the end of the read, so its final part is completed from the germline J gene. The sample holds other DNA sequences that translate to the same CDR3. The J gene is TRBJ2-1, the V gene TRBV18; 7 bases line up with TRBD2. The CDR3 is 15 residues long. CDR1 is KGHSH and CDR2 is LQKENI in the germline V gene. V dropped 3 bases and J dropped 4; count of bases not matched to a gene: 6. The covered CDR3 bases are TGTGCCAGCTCACCTTCTAGCGGAGATTACAATGAG. Protein product: CASSPSSGDYNE. The entire CDR3 protein is CASSPSSGDYNEQFF.

The sample holds many counts of this clone. The CDR3 end is not reached by the read, which stops 3 residues before it; the germline J gene fills it in. This sequence joins TRBV20-1 and TRBJ2-5; 9 bases align to TRBD2. This CDR3 has 15 residues. With V trimmed by 0 bases and J by 4 bases, 6 bases remained unmatched. The V gene's germline CDR1 is DFQATT and CDR2 SNEGSKA (reference sequence). Partial CDR3 DNA: TGCAGTGCTAGAGATTTTAGCGGGAGAACAGAGACC. Protein: CSARDFSGRTET. The full CDR3 protein is CSARDFSGRTETQYF.

This clone has at least ten counts. The CDR3 end falls 3 residues outside the read, so it is completed with the germline J gene. The chain uses TRBV6-2 or TRBV6-3 and TRBJ2-5; D is uncertain. V was trimmed by 6 bases and J by 5 bases, leaving 10 bases between them. This CDR3 contains 12 residues. The germline CDR1 and CDR2 sequences are MNHEY and SVGEGT. The chain's CDR3 is CASRASLETQYF. The CDR3 DNA, read in part, is TGTGCCAGCAGGGCCTCTTTGGAGACC.

This clone was recorded many times. The CDR3 end lies 3 residues beyond the end of the read and is filled in from the germline J gene. This rearrangement joins TRBV19 to TRBJ1-2; D unresolved. The V end lost 7 bases, the J end lost 4 bases, and 16 bases lay between the germline ends. The CDR3 loop spans 14 amino acids. CDR1 LNHDA and CDR2 SQIVND come from the germline V gene (reference sequence). The CDR3 is CASTLSADIYGYTF. The CDR3 bases that were read are TGTGCCAGTACCCTAAGCGCGGATATCTATGGC.

This clone was detected many times. The CDR3 end is not reached by the read, which stops 3 residues before it; the germline J gene fills it in. The chain recombines TRBV4-1 with TRBJ2-7, with TRBD1 identical over 9 bases. CDR1 MGHRA and CDR2 YSYEKL come from the germline V gene. The trim removed 3 bases at V and 3 bases at J, leaving 9 bases unmatched. The CDR3 spans 16 residues. The CDR3 sequence: CASSHSRTGDIYEQYF. The part of the CDR3 DNA that was read is TGCGCCAGCAGCCATTCCAGGACAGGGGACATCTACGAG.